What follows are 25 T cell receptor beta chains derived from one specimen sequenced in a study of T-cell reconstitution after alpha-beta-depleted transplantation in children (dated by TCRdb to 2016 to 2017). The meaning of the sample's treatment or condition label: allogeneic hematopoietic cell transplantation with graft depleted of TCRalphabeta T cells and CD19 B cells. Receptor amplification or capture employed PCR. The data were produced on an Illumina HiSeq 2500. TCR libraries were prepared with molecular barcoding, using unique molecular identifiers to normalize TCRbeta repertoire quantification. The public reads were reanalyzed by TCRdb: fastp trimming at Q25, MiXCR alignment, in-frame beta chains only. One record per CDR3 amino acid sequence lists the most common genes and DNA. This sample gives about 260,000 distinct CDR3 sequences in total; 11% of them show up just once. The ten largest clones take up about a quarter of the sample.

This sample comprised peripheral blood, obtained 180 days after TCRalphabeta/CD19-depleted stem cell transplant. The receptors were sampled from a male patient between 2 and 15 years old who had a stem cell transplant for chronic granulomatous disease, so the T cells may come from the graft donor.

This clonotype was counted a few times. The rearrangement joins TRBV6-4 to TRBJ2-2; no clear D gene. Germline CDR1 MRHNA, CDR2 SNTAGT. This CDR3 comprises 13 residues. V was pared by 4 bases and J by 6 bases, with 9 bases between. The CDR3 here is CASSAFYSGELFF. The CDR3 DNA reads TGTGCCAGCAGTGCCTTTTATTCCGGGGAGCTGTTTTTT.

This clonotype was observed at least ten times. This CDR3 reads CASSLVPSTSPSTDTQYF. DNA of the CDR3: TGTGCCAGCAGCTTGGTACCTTCGACTAGCCCGTCCACAGATACGCAGTATTTT. This rearrangement joins TRBV5-5 to TRBJ2-3, with TRBD2 identical over 7 bases. The length of the CDR3 is 18 residues. The germline V gene has CDR1 SGHKS and CDR2 YYEKEE (reference sequence). Trimming at V came to 0 bases and at J to 2 bases, leaving 12 bases not matched to a gene.

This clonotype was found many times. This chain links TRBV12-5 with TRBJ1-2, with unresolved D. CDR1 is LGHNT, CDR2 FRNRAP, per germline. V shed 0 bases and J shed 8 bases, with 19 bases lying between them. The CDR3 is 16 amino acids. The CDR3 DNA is TGTGCTAGTGGTTTGGTGAAGCTGGGCCCGGCGGAAGGCTACACCTTC. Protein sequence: CASGLVKLGPAEGYTF.

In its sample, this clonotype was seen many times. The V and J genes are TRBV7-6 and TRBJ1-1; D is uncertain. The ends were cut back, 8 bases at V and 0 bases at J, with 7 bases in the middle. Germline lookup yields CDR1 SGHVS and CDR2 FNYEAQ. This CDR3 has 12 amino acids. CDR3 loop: CASGQLNTEAFF. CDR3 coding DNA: TGTGCCAGCGGCCAGTTGAACACTGAAGCTTTCTTT.

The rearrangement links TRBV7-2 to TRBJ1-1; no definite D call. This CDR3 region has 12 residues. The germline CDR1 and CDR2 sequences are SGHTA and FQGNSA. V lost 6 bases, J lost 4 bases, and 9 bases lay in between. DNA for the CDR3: TGTGCCAGCAGTAAGGACCTCACTGAAGCTTTCTTT. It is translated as CASSKDLTEAFF.

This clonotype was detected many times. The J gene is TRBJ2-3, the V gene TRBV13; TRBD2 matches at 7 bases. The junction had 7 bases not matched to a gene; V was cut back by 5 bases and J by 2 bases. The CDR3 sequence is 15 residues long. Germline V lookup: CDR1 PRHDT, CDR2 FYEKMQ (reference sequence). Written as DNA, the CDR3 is TGTGCCAGCAGCCCCCGGCTAGCGGACACAGATACGCAGTATTTT. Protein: CASSPRLADTDTQYF.

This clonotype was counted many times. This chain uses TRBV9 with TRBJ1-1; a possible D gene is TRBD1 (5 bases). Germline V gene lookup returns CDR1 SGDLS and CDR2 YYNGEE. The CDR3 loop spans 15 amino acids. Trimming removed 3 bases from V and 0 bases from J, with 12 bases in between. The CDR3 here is CASSARTKMNTEAFF. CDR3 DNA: TGTGCCAGCAGCGCGAGGACAAAAATGAACACTGAAGCTTTCTTT.

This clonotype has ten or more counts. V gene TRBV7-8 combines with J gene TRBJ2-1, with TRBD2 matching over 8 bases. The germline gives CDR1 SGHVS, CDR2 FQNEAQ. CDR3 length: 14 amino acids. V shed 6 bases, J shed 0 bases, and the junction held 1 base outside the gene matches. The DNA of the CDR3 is TGTGCCAGCAGAGCGGGAGTCTCCTACAATGAGCAGTTCTTC. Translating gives CASRAGVSYNEQFF.

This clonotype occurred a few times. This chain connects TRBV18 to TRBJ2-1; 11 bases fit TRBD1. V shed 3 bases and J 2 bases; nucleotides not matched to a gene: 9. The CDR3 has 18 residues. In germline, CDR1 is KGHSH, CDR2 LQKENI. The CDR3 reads CASSPVGQGAMAYNEQFF. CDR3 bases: TGTGCCAGCTCACCGGTCGGACAGGGGGCGATGGCCTACAATGAGCAGTTCTTC.

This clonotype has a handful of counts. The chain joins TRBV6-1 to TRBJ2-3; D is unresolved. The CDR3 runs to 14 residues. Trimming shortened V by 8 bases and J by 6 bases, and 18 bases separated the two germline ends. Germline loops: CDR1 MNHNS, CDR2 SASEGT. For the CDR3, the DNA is TGTGCCAGCGGTCAACCCGATGGTCGGGATACGCAGTATTTT. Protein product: CASGQPDGRDTQYF.

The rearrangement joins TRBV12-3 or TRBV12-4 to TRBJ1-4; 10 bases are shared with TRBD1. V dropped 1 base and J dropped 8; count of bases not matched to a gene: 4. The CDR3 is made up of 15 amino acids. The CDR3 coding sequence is TGTGCCAGCAGTTTAGGGGACAGGGGAAGGGAAAAACTGTTTTTT. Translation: CASSLGDRGREKLFF.

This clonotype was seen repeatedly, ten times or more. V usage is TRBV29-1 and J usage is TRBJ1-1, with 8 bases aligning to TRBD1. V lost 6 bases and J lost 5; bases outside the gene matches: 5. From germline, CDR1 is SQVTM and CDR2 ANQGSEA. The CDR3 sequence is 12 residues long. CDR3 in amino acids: CSVRQGYTEAFF. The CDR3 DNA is TGCAGCGTGAGACAGGGGTATACTGAAGCTTTCTTT. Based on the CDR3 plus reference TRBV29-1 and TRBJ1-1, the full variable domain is SAVISQKPSRDICQRGTSLTIQCQVDSQVTMMFWYRQQPGQSLTLIATANQGSEATYESGFVIDKFPISRPNLTFSTLTVSNMSPEDSSIYLCSVRQGYTEAFFGQGTRLTVV.

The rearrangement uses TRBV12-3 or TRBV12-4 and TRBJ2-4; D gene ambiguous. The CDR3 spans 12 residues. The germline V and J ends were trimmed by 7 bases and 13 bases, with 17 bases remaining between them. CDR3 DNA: TGTGCCAGCACCTCTGACTGGGCCGGGCAGTACTTC. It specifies CASTSDWAGQYF.

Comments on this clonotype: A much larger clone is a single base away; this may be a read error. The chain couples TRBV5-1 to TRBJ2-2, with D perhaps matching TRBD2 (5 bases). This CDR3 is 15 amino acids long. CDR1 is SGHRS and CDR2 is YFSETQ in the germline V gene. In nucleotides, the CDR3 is TGCGCCCGCAGCTTGGTTGTGGCGGGCACCGGGGAGCTGTTTTTT. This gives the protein CARSLVVAGTGELFF.

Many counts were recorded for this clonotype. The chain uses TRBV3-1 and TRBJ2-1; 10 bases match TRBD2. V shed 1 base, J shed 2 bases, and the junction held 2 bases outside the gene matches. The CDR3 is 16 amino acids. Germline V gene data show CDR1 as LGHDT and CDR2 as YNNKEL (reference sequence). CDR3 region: CASSQALAGAYNEQFF. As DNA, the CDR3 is TGTGCCAGCAGCCAAGCTCTAGCGGGAGCCTACAATGAGCAGTTCTTC.

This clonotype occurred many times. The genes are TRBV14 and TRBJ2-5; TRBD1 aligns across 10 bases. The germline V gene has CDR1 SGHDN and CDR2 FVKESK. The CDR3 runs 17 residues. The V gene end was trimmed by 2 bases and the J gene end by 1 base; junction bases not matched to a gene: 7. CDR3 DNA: TGTGCCAGCAGCCAACGACAGGGGGCCGTCTCCCAAGAGACCCAGTACTTC. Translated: CASSQRQGAVSQETQYF.

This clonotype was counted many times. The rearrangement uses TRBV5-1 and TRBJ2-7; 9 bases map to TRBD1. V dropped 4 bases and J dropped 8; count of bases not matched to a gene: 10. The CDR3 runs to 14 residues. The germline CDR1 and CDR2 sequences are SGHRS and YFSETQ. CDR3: CASSAPDRGSKQYF. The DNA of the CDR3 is TGCGCCAGCAGCGCTCCGGACAGGGGATCAAAGCAGTACTTC.

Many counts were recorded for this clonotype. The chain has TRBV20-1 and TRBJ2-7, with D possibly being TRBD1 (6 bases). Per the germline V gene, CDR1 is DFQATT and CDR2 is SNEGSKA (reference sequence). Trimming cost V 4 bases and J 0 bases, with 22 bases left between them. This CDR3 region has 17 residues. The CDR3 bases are TGCAGTGCTAAATCCCCCAAACAGGGTCCTAGCTCCTACGAGCAGTACTTC. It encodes CSAKSPKQGPSSYEQYF.

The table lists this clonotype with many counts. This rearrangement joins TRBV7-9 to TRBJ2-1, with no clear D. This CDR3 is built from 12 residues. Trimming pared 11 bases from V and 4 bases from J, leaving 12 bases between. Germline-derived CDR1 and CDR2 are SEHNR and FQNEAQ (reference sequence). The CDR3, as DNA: TGTGCCTCGGGTGGGGATTACAATGAGCAGTTCTTC. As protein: CASGGDYNEQFF.

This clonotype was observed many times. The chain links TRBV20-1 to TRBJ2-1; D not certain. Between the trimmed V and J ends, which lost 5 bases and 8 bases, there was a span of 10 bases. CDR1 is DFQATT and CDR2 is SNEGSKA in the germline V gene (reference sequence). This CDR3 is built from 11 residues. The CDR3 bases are TGCAGTGCTTCCCAAGTTGATGAGCAGTTCTTC. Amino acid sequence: CSASQVDEQFF.

The CDR3 DNA is TGCGCCAGCAGCAAATATAGCGGGAGGGCCACAGATACGCAGTATTTT. It specifies CASSKYSGRATDTQYF. V usage is TRBV5-1 and J usage is TRBJ2-3; TRBD2 agrees at 11 bases. CDR3 size: 16 residues. J lost 2 bases, V lost 4 bases, and 6 bases had no gene match. Germline CDR1 SGHRS, CDR2 YFSETQ. Combining the CDR3 with reference TRBV5-1 and TRBJ2-3 gives the whole variable domain KAGVTQTPRYLIKTRGQQVTLSCSPISGHRSVSWYQQTPGQGLQFLFEYFSETQRNKGNFPGRFSGRQFSNSRSEMNVSTLELGDSALYLCASSKYSGRATDTQYFGPGTRLTVL.

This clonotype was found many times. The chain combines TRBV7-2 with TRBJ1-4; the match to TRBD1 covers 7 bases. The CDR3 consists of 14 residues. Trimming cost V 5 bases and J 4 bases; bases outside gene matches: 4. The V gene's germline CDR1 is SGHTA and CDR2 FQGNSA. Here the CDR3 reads CASSRGQLNEKLFF. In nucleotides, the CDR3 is TGTGCCAGCAGCAGGGGACAGCTTAATGAAAAACTGTTTTTT.

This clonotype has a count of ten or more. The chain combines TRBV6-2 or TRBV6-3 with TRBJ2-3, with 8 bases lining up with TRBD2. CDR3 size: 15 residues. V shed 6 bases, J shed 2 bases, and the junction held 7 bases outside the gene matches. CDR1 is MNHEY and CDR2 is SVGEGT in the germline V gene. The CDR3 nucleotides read TGTGCCAGCAGCCCAGCGGGGGCCGCCACAGATACGCAGTATTTT. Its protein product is CASSPAGAATDTQYF.

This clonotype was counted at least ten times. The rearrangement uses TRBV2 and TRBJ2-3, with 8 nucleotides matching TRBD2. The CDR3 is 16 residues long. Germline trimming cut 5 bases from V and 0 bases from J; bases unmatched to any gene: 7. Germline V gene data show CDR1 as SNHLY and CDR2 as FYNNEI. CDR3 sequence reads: CASSFLLAGSTDTQYF. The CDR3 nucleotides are TGTGCCAGCAGTTTCCTGTTAGCGGGGAGCACAGATACGCAGTATTTT. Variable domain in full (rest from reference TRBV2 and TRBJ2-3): EPEVTQTPSHQVTQMGQEVILRCVPISNHLYFYWYRQILGQKVEFLVSFYNNEISEKSEIFDDQFSVERPDGSNFTLKIRSTKLEDSAMYFCASSFLLAGSTDTQYFGPGTRLTVL.

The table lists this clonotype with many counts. CDR3 amino acids: CASRSEASPSNEQFF. The CDR3 DNA reads TGTGCCAGCAGGTCTGAAGCATCCCCGAGCAATGAGCAGTTCTTC. The genes are TRBV12-3 or TRBV12-4 and TRBJ2-1; D call uncertain. V was pared by 6 bases and J by 6 bases, with 18 bases between. The CDR3 consists of 15 residues.